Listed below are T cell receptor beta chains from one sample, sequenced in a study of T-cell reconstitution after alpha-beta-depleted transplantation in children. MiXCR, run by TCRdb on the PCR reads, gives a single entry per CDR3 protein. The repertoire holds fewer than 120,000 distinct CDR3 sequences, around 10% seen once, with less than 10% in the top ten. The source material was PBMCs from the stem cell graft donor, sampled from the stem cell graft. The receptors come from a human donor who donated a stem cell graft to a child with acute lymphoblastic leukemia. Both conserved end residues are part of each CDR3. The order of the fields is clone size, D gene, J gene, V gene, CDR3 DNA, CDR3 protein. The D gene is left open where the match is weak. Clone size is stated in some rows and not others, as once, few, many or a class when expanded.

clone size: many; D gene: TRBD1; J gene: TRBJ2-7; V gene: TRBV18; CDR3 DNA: TGTGCCAGCTCACCACCGACAGGGGGCTTTCGGGAGCAGTACTTC; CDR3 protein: CASSPPTGGFREQYF
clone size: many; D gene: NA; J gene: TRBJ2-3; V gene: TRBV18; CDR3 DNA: TGTGCCAGCTCACCTCCTTACCTCACAGATACGCAGTATTTT; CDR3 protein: CASSPPYLTDTQYF
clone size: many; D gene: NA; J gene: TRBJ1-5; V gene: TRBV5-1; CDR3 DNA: TGCGCCAGCAGCTTGGAGGGAGGCAATCAGCCCCAGCATTTT; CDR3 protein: CASSLEGGNQPQHF
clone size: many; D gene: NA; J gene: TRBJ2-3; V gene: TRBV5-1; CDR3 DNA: TGCGCCAGCAGCCCCCAAACAGGGAGGACAGATACGCAGTATTTT; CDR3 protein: CASSPQTGRTDTQYF
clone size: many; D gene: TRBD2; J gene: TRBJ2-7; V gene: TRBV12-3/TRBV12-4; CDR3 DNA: TGTGCCAGCAGACGGGGACTATTCCAATCCTACGAGCAGTACTTC; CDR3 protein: CASRRGLFQSYEQYF
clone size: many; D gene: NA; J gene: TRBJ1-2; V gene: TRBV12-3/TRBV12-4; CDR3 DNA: TGTGCCAGCAAAACTCAAAGGGCCAACGGTAACTATGGCTACACCTTC; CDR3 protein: CASKTQRANGNYGYTF
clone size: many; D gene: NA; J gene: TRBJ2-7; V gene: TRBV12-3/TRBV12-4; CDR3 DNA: TGTGCCAGCAGTCGCGGGACAGTCCTGTACGAGCAGTACTTC; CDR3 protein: CASSRGTVLYEQYF
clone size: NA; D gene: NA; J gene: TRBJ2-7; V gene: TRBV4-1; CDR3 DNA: TGCGCCAGCAGCCAAGGAAGAAGCCAGGAATTATACGAGCAGTACTTC; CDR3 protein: CASSQGRSQELYEQYF
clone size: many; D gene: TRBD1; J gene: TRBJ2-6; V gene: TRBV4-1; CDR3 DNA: TGCGCCAGCAGCCAAGATCCGGGACAGGGGCCTTTTTCTGGGGCCAACGTCCTGACTTTC; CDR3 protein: CASSQDPGQGPFSGANVLTF
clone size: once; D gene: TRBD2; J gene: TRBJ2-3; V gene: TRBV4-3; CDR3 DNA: TGCGCCAGCAGCCAGGGGACTAGCGGGGGCACAGATACGCAGTATTTT; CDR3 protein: CASSQGTSGGTDTQYF
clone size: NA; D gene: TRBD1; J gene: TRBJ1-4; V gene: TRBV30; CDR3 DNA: TGTGCCTGGCGTACAGGGGCCGTTAATGAAAAACTGTTTTTT; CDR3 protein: CAWRTGAVNEKLFF
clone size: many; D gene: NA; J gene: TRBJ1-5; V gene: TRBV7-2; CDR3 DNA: TGTGCCAGCAGCCCGGACAGCACCAATAGGGCCCAGCATTTT; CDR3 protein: CASSPDSTNRAQHF
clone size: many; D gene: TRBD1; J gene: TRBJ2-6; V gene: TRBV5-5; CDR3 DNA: TGTGCCAGCAGCTGGACCGGGACAGGGGGCTCTGGGGCCAACGTCCTGACTTTC; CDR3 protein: CASSWTGTGGSGANVLTF
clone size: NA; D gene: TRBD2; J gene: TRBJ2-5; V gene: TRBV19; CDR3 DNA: TGTGCCAGTAGCCGACTAGCGGGGGGGAGAGAGACCCAGTACTTC; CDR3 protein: CASSRLAGGRETQYF
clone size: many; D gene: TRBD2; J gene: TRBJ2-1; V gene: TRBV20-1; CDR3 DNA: TGCAGTGCTAGAGATCCCGTCGGACTAGCGGACCCCAATGAGCAGTTCTTC; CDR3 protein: CSARDPVGLADPNEQFF
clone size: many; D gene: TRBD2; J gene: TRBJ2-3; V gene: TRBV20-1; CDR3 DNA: TGCAGTGCTAGAGATCGGTCGAGCGGGAGGACCTTGAGCACAGATACGCAGTATTTT; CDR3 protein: CSARDRSSGRTLSTDTQYF
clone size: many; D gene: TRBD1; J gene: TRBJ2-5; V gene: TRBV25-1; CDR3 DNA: TGTGCCAGCAGTGACGACAGGGGGCGGGAGACCCAGTACTTC; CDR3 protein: CASSDDRGRETQYF
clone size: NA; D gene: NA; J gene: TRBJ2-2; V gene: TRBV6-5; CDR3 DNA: TGTGCCAGCAGTTCAGAGGGTTGGGCCGGGGAGCTGTTTTTT; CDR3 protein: CASSSEGWAGELFF
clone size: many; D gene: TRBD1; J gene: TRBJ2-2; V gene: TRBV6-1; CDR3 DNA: TGTGCCAGCAGGCCGGGACAGGGAAACACCGGGGAGCTGTTTTTT; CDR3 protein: CASRPGQGNTGELFF
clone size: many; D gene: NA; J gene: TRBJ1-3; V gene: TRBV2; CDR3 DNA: TGTGCCAGCAGTGTTAACCGACGCACCATATATTTT; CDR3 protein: CASSVNRRTIYF
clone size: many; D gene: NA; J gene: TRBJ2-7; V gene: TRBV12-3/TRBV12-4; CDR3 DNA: TGTGCCAGCAGTCCCCGATTTAGAACAGGGCAGACCTACGAGCAGTACTTC; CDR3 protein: CASSPRFRTGQTYEQYF
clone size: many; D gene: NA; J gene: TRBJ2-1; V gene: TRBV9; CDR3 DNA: TGTGCCAGCAGCGTAGTGGACACTTCCAATGAGCAGTTCTTC; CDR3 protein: CASSVVDTSNEQFF
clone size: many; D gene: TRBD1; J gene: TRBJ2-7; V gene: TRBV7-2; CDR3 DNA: TGTGCCAGCAGCCTCCAGTCGGGACAGGGTAACTACGAGCAGTACTTC; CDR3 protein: CASSLQSGQGNYEQYF
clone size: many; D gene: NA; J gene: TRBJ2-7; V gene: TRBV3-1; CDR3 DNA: TGTGCCAGCAGCCTAAGACAAGCCTACGAGCAGTACTTC; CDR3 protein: CASSLRQAYEQYF
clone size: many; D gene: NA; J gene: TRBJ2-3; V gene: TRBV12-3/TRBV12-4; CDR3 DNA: TGTGCCAGCAGTGCCACTGGACCCGGGGATACGCAGTATTTT; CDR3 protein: CASSATGPGDTQYF
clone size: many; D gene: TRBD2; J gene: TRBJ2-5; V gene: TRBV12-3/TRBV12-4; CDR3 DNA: TGTGCCAGCAGTTCCCGGGGACTAGCGGGGGGCCTGGAGACCCAGTACTTC; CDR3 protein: CASSSRGLAGGLETQYF
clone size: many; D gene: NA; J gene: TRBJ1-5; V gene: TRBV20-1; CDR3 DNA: TGCAGTGCTAAGGGGAGCAATCAGCCCCAGCATTTT; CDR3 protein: CSAKGSNQPQHF
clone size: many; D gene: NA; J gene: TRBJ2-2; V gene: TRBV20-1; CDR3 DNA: TGCAGTGCTAAAAGCGGCACCGGGGAGCTGTTTTTT; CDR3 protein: CSAKSGTGELFF
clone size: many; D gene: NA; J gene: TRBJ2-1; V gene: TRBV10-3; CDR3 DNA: TGTGCCATCAGTGAGTCGGACGATGAGCAGTTCTTC; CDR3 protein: CAISESDDEQFF
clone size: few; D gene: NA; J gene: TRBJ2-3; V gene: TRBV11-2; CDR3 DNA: TGTGCCAGCAGCTTTACCAGGGGGGGGGGAGATACGCAGTATTTT; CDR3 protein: CASSFTRGGGDTQYF
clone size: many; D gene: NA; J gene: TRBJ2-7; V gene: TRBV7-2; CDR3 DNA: TGTGCCAGCAACTTAGCGGCGGGCGGAATATACGAGCAGTACTTC; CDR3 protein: CASNLAAGGIYEQYF
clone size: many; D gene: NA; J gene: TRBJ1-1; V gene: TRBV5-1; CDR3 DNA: TGCGCCAGCAGCTTGGCAGGGAACACTGAAGCTTTCTTT; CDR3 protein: CASSLAGNTEAFF
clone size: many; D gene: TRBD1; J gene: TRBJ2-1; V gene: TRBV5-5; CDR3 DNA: TGTGCCAGCAGCTTGATGGACAGGGGCAATGAGCAGTTCTTC; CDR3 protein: CASSLMDRGNEQFF
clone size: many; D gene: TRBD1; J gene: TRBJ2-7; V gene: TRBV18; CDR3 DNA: TGTGCCAGCTCACCACCCGGGACAGGGACCTACGAGCAGTACTTC; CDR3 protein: CASSPPGTGTYEQYF
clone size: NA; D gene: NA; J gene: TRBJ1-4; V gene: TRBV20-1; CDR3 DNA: TGCAGTGCTATACCTCAGGGGGAAAAACTGTTTTTT; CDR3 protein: CSAIPQGEKLFF
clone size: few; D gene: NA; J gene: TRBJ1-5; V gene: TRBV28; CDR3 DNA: TGTGCCAGCAGTTTATTCGCGTGGTCCGAAGGGAGGCCCCAGCATTTT; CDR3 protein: CASSLFAWSEGRPQHF
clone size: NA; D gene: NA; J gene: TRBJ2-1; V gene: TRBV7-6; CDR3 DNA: TGTGCCAGGGGGTTTACAGATGAGCAGTTCTTC; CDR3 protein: CARGFTDEQFF
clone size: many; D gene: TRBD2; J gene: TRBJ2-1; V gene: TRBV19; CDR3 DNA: TGTGCCAGTAGTATCCGAGGCGGGGGGTACAATGAGCAGTTCTTC; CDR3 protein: CASSIRGGGYNEQFF
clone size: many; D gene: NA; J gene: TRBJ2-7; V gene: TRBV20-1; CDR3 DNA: TGCAGTGCACATAGGACCGAGGCCTACGAGCAGTACTTC; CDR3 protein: CSAHRTEAYEQYF
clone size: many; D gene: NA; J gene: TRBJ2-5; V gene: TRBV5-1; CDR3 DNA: TGCGCCAGCAGCCTAGACGATGAGACCCAGTACTTC; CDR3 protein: CASSLDDETQYF
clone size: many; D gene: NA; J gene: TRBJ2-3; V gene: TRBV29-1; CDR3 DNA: TGCAGCGTCACCGGGACTAGCACAGATACGCAGTATTTT; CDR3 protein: CSVTGTSTDTQYF
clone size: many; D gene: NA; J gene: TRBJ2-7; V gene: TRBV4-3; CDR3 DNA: TGCGCCAGCAGCCAAGATTCTGACTCCTACGAGCAGTACTTC; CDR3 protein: CASSQDSDSYEQYF
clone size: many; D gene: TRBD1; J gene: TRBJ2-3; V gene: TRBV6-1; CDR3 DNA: TGTGCCAGCAGTCCTCACCGACAGGGTAGCACAGATACGCAGTATTTT; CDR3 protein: CASSPHRQGSTDTQYF
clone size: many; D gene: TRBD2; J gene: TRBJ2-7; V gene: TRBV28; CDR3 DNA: TGTGCCAGCATTCCTAGCGGGAGCTCCTACGAGCAGTACTTC; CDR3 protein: CASIPSGSSYEQYF
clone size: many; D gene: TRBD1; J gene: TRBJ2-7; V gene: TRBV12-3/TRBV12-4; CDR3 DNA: TGTGCCAGCAGTTGGACAGGGGGAACCTACGAGCAGTACTTC; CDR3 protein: CASSWTGGTYEQYF
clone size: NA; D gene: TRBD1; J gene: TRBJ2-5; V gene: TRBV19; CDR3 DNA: TGTGCCGCCGGGACAGGCCCGTACCAAGAGACCCAGTACTTC; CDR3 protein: CAAGTGPYQETQYF
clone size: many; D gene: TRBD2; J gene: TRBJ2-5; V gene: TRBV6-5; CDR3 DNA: TGTGCCAGCAGTTACTTATGGACTAGCGGGGGGGTGGAGACCCAGTACTTC; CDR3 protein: CASSYLWTSGGVETQYF
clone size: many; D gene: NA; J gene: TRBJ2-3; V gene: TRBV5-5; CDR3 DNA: TGTGCCAGCAGCCCGGGCGGGACCCTCGGCACAGATACGCAGTATTTT; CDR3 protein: CASSPGGTLGTDTQYF
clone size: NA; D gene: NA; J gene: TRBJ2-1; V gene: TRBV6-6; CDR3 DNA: TGTGCCAGCAGTTACTTAAAGGGGAATGAGCAGTTCTTC; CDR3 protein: CASSYLKGNEQFF
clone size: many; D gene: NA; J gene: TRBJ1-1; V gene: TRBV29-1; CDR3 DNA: TGCAGCGTTGGGGAGATAGTGTCCCCGAACACTGAAGCTTTCTTT; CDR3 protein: CSVGEIVSPNTEAFF
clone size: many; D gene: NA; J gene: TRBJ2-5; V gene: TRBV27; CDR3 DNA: TGTGCCAGCAGGAAGGGGGAGACCCATTACTTC; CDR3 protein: CASRKGETHYF
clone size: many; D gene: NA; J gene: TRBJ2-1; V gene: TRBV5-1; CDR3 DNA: TGCGCCAGCAGCTTGGGGAAGGGTATCAATGAGCAGTTCTTC; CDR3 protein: CASSLGKGINEQFF
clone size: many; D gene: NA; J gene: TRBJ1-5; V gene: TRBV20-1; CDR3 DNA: TGCAGTGCTAGAGATAAGGGGCTTAACTATCAGCCCCAGCATTTT; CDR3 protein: CSARDKGLNYQPQHF